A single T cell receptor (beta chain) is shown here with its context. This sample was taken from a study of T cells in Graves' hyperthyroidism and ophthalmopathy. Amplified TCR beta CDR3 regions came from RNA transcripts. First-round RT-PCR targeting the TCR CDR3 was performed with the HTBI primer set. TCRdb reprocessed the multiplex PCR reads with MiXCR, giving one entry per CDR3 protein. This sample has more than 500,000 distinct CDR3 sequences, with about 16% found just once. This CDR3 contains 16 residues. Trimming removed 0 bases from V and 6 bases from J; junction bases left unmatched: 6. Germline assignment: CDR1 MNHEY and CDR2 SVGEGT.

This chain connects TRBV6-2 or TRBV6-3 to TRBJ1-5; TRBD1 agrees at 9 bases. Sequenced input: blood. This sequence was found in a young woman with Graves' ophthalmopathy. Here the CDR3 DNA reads TGTGCCAGCAGTTACTCCTGGACAGGGGCCGGTCAGCCCCAGCATTTT. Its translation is CASSYSWTGAGQPQHF.